The clone carrying this TCR beta chain appeared a single time. During active infection, Seattle patients enrolled and were then monitored through disease. In the authors' workflow: Reference gene primer amplification yielded estimated nucleated cell counts. Sequencing was performed with immunoSEQ multiplex PCR; in TCRdb, only in-frame clones are kept and a portion is missing. V and J calls and clone size are given by that table; D and trimming were obtained from the DNA. The sample lists over 150,000 clones, 81% occurring once. Trimming cost V 2 bases and J 5 bases, with 9 bases left between them. CDR1 is SGHRS and CDR2 is YFSETQ in the germline V gene. The CDR3 runs to 13 residues. This sample stems from a study of blood T cell repertoires in COVID-19. Study summary: Spain, Italy and the United States supplied samples that represented acute and convalescent COVID-19. T cells, B-cell-depleted T cells, or PBMCs provided the cDNA or gDNA that served as material.

The clonotype was recovered from an elderly woman with COVID-19, enrolled during active disease. The sequencing input was peripheral blood. J is TRBJ2-3 and V is TRBV5-1; possibly TRBD2 for D (5 bases). As DNA, the CDR3 is TGCGCCAGCAGCTTTACCAGCGGAGATACGCAGTATTTT. Translation: CASSFTSGDTQYF.